This is a list of T cell receptor beta chains from one sample in a study of blood T cell repertoires in COVID-19. This table comes from immunoSEQ multiplex PCR, and its TCRdb copy is limited to in-frame clones, with some not included. The data show tens of thousands of clones, around 83% seen once. Sequenced sample: peripheral blood. Source of these receptors: a young man with COVID-19, enrolled during active disease. CDR3s include the opening cysteine and the closing phenylalanine or tryptophan. A D gene is named only where the DNA matches it firmly. Expanded clones are given a class, and other clones once, few, many or no size at all.

v_call,j_call,cdr3_length,clone_size,d_call,cdr3_aa,cdr3_nt
TRBV4-3,TRBJ2-6,19,.,TRBD1,CASSHHRDSFLSGANVLTF,TGCGCCAGCAGCCATCACCGGGACAGTTTCCTCTCTGGGGCCAACGTCCTGACTTTC
TRBV7-3,TRBJ1-1,13,few,.,CASSLSGVQEAFF,TGTGCCAGCAGCTTATCGGGGGTCCAGGAAGCTTTCTTT
TRBV25-1,TRBJ2-6,13,.,.,CASSRSGANVLTF,TGTGCCAGCTCGCGATCGGGGGCCAACGTCCTGACTTTC
TRBV21-1,TRBJ2-5,18,.,.,CASSRLAGGKGSQETQYF,TGTGCCAGCAGCAGACTAGCGGGGGGGAAGGGGTCGCAAGAGACCCAGTACTTC
TRBV11-2,TRBJ1-1,14,.,TRBD1,CASSSLTGITEAFF,TGTGCCAGCAGCTCCTTGACAGGGATCACTGAAGCTTTCTTT
TRBV28,TRBJ2-5,15,.,TRBD1,CASSIGSHRGEDQYF,TGTGCCAGCAGCATAGGATCTCACAGGGGTGAGGACCAGTACTTC
TRBV3-1/TRBV3-2,TRBJ1-2,15,.,.,CASSQDLAGPRGYTF,TGTGCCAGCAGCCAAGATCTTGCGGGGCCCAGAGGTTACACCTTC
TRBV27,TRBJ2-2,15,.,.,CASSWRGWDTGELFF,TGTGCCAGCAGCTGGCGGGGATGGGACACCGGGGAGCTGTTTTTT
TRBV28,TRBJ2-7,14,.,.,CASSLGASPYEQYF,TGTGCCAGCAGTTTGGGAGCTTCTCCCTACGAGCAGTACTTC
TRBV5-1,TRBJ2-5,14,.,TRBD1,CASSLDRGRETQYF,TGCGCCAGCAGCTTGGACAGGGGCCGAGAGACCCAGTACTTC
TRBV10-1,TRBJ2-3,16,once,TRBD1,CASSESTGGRTDTQYF,TGCGCCAGCAGTGAGTCGACAGGGGGCCGGACAGATACGCAGTATTTT
TRBV4-1,TRBJ2-1,16,.,TRBD2,CASSQEGLAGGYEQFF,TGCGCCAGCAGCCAAGAGGGACTAGCGGGGGGGTATGAGCAGTTCTTC
TRBV6-1,TRBJ2-3,12,.,.,CASSDSGDTQYF,TGTGCCAGCAGTGATTCAGGAGATACGCAGTATTTT
TRBV5-4,TRBJ1-2,14,.,.,CASSLIKGDYGYTF,TGTGCCAGCAGCTTGATTAAGGGAGACTATGGCTACACCTTC
TRBV7-8,TRBJ1-2,15,.,.,CASSLAHLTGGGYTF,TGTGCCAGCAGCTTAGCGCACCTGACCGGGGGTGGCTACACCTTC
TRBV4-3,TRBJ1-1,16,.,TRBD1,CASSPHTRDRGTEAFF,TGCGCCAGCAGCCCACATACCCGGGACAGGGGGACTGAAGCTTTCTTT
TRBV11-1,TRBJ2-3,15,.,.,CASSLAPRVTDTQYF,TGTGCCAGCAGCTTAGCCCCTCGGGTAACAGATACGCAGTATTTT
TRBV5-6,TRBJ2-1,15,.,.,CASSPTSRPYNEQFF,TGTGCCAGCAGCCCAACTAGTCGTCCCTACAATGAGCAGTTCTTC
TRBV20-1,TRBJ1-4,16,.,.,CSASLPAGTTNEKLFF,TGCAGTGCTAGTTTACCGGCAGGGACAACTAATGAAAAACTGTTTTTT
TRBV19,TRBJ2-7,12,once,.,CASRRFRGEQYF,TGTGCCAGTAGGAGATTCAGGGGCGAGCAGTACTTC
TRBV27,TRBJ1-6,16,medium-sized,.,CASSLTAGSPNSPLHF,TGTGCCAGCAGTCTTACGGCGGGGTCCCCCAATTCACCCCTCCACTTT
TRBV6-5,TRBJ1-1,15,few,TRBD1,CASSLQDRGWPEAFF,TGTGCCAGCAGTCTCCAAGACAGGGGGTGGCCTGAAGCTTTCTTT
TRBV7-9,TRBJ2-2,14,.,.,CASSLARNTGELFF,TGTGCCAGCAGCTTAGCGAGGAACACCGGGGAGCTGTTTTTT
TRBV7-6,TRBJ2-5,13,.,.,CASSLASIETQYF,TGTGCCAGCAGCTTAGCTTCAATCGAGACCCAGTACTTC
TRBV5-4,TRBJ1-1,14,.,TRBD1,CASSPDRGDTEAFF,TGTGCCAGCAGCCCAGACAGGGGGGACACTGAAGCTTTCTTT
TRBV12-5,TRBJ2-3,14,.,.,CASGAGTSTDTQYF,TGTGCTAGTGGAGCCGGGACTAGCACAGATACGCAGTATTTT
TRBV7-6,TRBJ2-5,17,.,TRBD1,CASSLYGQGADQETQYF,TGTGCCAGCAGCTTATACGGACAGGGGGCTGACCAAGAGACCCAGTACTTC
TRBV7-3,TRBJ2-5,14,.,.,CASSLGAGKETQYF,TGTGCCAGCAGCTTAGGGGCAGGGAAAGAGACCCAGTACTTC
TRBV7-8,TRBJ1-3,16,few,.,CASSLDRGRSGNTIYF,TGTGCCAGCAGCTTAGACCGCGGTCGCTCTGGAAACACCATATATTTT
TRBV5-1,TRBJ2-7,14,.,.,CASSFAGARYEQYF,TGCGCCAGCAGCTTTGCAGGGGCGCGGTACGAGCAGTACTTC
TRBV4-3,TRBJ2-7,14,.,TRBD1,CASSSGTGPYEQYF,TGCGCCAGCAGCTCCGGGACAGGGCCCTACGAGCAGTACTTC
TRBV28,TRBJ2-2,11,.,.,CASSSSGELFF,TGTGCCAGCAGTTCCTCCGGGGAGCTGTTTTTT
TRBV16,TRBJ1-5,15,.,TRBD1,CASSQYSRGDQPQHF,TGTGCCAGCAGCCAATACTCCAGGGGGGATCAGCCCCAGCATTTT